This T cell receptor beta chain stems from a study of CD8+ T cells in alopecia areata. Study results and caveats: Lesional scalp exceeded normal scalp in clonality, especially in alopecia totalis/universalis.

Worth noting for this clone: Antigen unknown.

The germline V gene encodes CDR1 SQVTM and CDR2 ANQGSEA. Trimming shortened V by 4 bases and J by 5 bases, and 14 bases separated the two germline ends. This CDR3 has 13 amino acids. Sequencing templates came from extracted RNA that was reverse transcribed into cDNA. This table comes from immunoSEQ multiplex PCR, and its TCRdb copy is limited to in-frame clones, with some not included. The sample carries about 220,000 clones, more than 45% recorded once. Treatment indicated: oral pan-JAK inhibitor, 5-10 mg twice daily. The sample consisted of CD4+ T cells sorted from blood, taken at week 4, from a patient treated with tofacitinib. The J gene is TRBJ2-5, the V gene TRBV29-1; D may correspond to TRBD1 or TRBD2 (5 bases each). The clonotype was recovered from a human donor with alopecia areata. The CDR3 protein is CSVGTDSRETQYF. The CDR3 nucleotides are TGCAGCGTTGGGACTGACAGTCGGGAGACCCAGTACTTC.